A selection of T cell receptor beta chains follows, all from one sample in a study of identical twins. From the 5' RACE reads, TCRdb called clonotypes with MiXCR, one entry per CDR3 protein. The table includes 210,000 or so distinct CDR3 sequences, around 8% detected once. The sample was also reused in another study, on yellow fever vaccine responses in identical twins.

The sequenced sample consisted of memory (CD45RO+) T cells sorted from blood. The receptors stem from a woman aged 18-29 years in good health. Each CDR3 is given with its conserved first and last residue. A D gene is named only where the DNA matches it firmly. Size values are once, few and many counts, or a class for expanded clones, and some rows have none.

d_call: TRBD2; j_call: TRBJ2-7; clone_size: many; v_call: TRBV10-3; cdr3_nt: TGTGCCACCCCCACCCTTCCCGTTGCTAGCGGGAGTAACTACGAGCAGTACTTC; cdr3_aa: CATPTLPVASGSNYEQYF
d_call: NA; j_call: TRBJ2-7; clone_size: many; v_call: TRBV28; cdr3_nt: TGTGCCAGCAGTCAAGGGGGGGGGTCCTACGAGCAGTACTTC; cdr3_aa: CASSQGGGSYEQYF
d_call: NA; j_call: TRBJ2-2; clone_size: NA; v_call: TRBV30; cdr3_nt: TGTGCCTGGACAGGGGGGTCTCTCACCGGGGAGCTGTTTTTT; cdr3_aa: CAWTGGSLTGELFF
d_call: NA; j_call: TRBJ2-7; clone_size: NA; v_call: TRBV4-1; cdr3_nt: TGCGCCAGCAGCCAAGATATTGGCGGGTCCCGCTGGGAGCAGTACTTC; cdr3_aa: CASSQDIGGSRWEQYF
d_call: NA; j_call: TRBJ2-7; clone_size: NA; v_call: TRBV4-1; cdr3_nt: TGCGCCAGCAGCCAAGCTCAGGGCTTATCCTACGAGCAGTACTTC; cdr3_aa: CASSQAQGLSYEQYF
d_call: NA; j_call: TRBJ2-5; clone_size: few; v_call: TRBV18; cdr3_nt: TGTGCCAGCTCACCACCCAAACCCGGGGGAGAGACCCAGTACTTC; cdr3_aa: CASSPPKPGGETQYF
d_call: TRBD1; j_call: TRBJ2-1; clone_size: many; v_call: TRBV6-2/TRBV6-3; cdr3_nt: TGTGCCAGCAGTTACCGAGGACAGGGAAGTAGCTCCTACAATGAGCAGTTCTTC; cdr3_aa: CASSYRGQGSSSYNEQFF
d_call: TRBD1; j_call: TRBJ2-1; clone_size: few; v_call: TRBV4-3; cdr3_nt: TGCGCCAGCAGCTCGCGGACAGGCCGGGAGCAGTTCTTC; cdr3_aa: CASSSRTGREQFF
d_call: TRBD2; j_call: TRBJ2-1; clone_size: NA; v_call: TRBV3-1; cdr3_nt: TGTGCCAGCAGCCAAGATGTTTTAAGGCTAGCGGGGGGAAATGAGCAGTTCTTC; cdr3_aa: CASSQDVLRLAGGNEQFF
d_call: TRBD1; j_call: TRBJ2-1; clone_size: few; v_call: TRBV12-3/TRBV12-4; cdr3_nt: TGTGCCAGCAGTCGCGGACAGGGGGCCGGGAATGAGCAGTTCTTC; cdr3_aa: CASSRGQGAGNEQFF
d_call: TRBD2; j_call: TRBJ2-1; clone_size: many; v_call: TRBV10-3; cdr3_nt: TGTGCCATCAGTGCCGGGACTAGCGGGAGGGGTAATGAGCAGTTCTTC; cdr3_aa: CAISAGTSGRGNEQFF